A selection of T cell receptor beta chains follows, all from one sample in a study of STAT5B mutations in CD4+ large granular lymphocyte leukemia. This table comes from immunoSEQ multiplex PCR, and its TCRdb copy is limited to in-frame clones, with some not included. The sample consists of about 21,000 clones, approximately 70% of them appearing once. Sequencing was carried out using CD4+ T cells from blood buffy coats. The receptors here all came from a human donor in good health. The CDR3 runs from the conserved cysteine through the conserved F or W. The D gene is left open where the match is weak. Where a row states a size, it is once, few, many or the class of an expanded clone; other rows omit it.

clone_size	v_call	j_call	d_call	cdr3_nt	cdr3_aa
NA	TRBV9	TRBJ2-1	NA	TGTGCCAGCAGCCAAAGCTGGGGAAACTACAATGAGCAGTTCTTC	CASSQSWGNYNEQFF
NA	TRBV5-4	TRBJ1-4	TRBD1	TGTGCCAGCAGCTCCACAGGGGGCGGCGAAAAACTGTTTTTT	CASSSTGGGEKLFF
NA	TRBV29-1	TRBJ2-3	NA	TGCAGCGTTGATCTAAGCGGCACAGATACGCAGTATTTT	CSVDLSGTDTQYF
NA	TRBV29-1	TRBJ2-2	NA	TGCAGCGTTGTTGCGCAGTACACCGGGGAGCTGTTTTTT	CSVVAQYTGELFF
once	TRBV19	TRBJ2-3	TRBD2	TGTGCCAGTAGTCTAGCGGGATTCGGCACAGATACGCAGTATTTT	CASSLAGFGTDTQYF
few	TRBV30	TRBJ2-1	NA	TGTGCCTGGACGCTCGGGACCGCATTTAGCTCCTACAATGAGCAGTTCTTC	CAWTLGTAFSSYNEQFF
NA	TRBV7-9	TRBJ1-2	NA	TGTGCCAGCAGCTTAGCGCTGGCAGGGCAAGGCTACACCTTC	CASSLALAGQGYTF
NA	TRBV29-1	TRBJ2-7	TRBD1	TGCAGCGTTGCACAGGGGTCTGCCCACGAGCAGTACTTC	CSVAQGSAHEQYF
NA	TRBV21-1	TRBJ2-7	NA	TGTGCCAGCAGCAAAGTTGCAGCCCGTTACGAGCAGTACTTC	CASSKVAARYEQYF
NA	TRBV5-4	TRBJ2-5	NA	TGTGCCAGCAGCTTGGCGGGGGAGACCCAGTACTTC	CASSLAGETQYF
NA	TRBV28	TRBJ2-1	TRBD2	TGTGCCAGCAGTCCCCCAACTAGCGGGAGCTACAATGAGCAGTTCTTC	CASSPPTSGSYNEQFF
NA	TRBV5-6	TRBJ2-5	TRBD2	TGTGCCAGCAGCTTGGGAGCGGGGGGGCGGGAGACCCAGTACTTC	CASSLGAGGRETQYF
NA	TRBV5-6	TRBJ1-2	TRBD1	TGTGCCAGCAGCTACGGACAGGGGGCGTTCTATGGCTACACCTTC	CASSYGQGAFYGYTF
NA	TRBV10-3	TRBJ2-7	NA	TGTGCCATCAGTGAAGGGGTCTACGAGCAGTACTTC	CAISEGVYEQYF
few	TRBV28	TRBJ1-1	NA	TGTGCCAGCAGTTTAACAGGGCAAGTCACTGAAGCTTTCTTT	CASSLTGQVTEAFF
NA	TRBV30	TRBJ1-6	TRBD1	TGTGCCTGGAGTTCCCGGACAGGTCCCACGAATTCACCCCTCCACTTT	CAWSSRTGPTNSPLHF